This T cell receptor beta chain was obtained from a study of tumor and adjacent non-tumor tissue in lung cancer. Study-level information: Stage I to III disease affected approximately 11 men and roughly five women aged about 30 to 85.

For this clonotype: Its antigen is not identified. This could be a read error, since a much larger clone is one nucleotide away.

RNA was extracted from bulk tissue without any cell sorting. This non-tumor lung sample came from over 3 cm beyond the tumor edge. Newly diagnosed lung cancer patients had thoracic surgery in China, August–November 2014, without prior chemotherapy. This CDR3 spans 16 amino acids. The germline CDR1 and CDR2 sequences are MDHEN and SYDVKM. With V trimmed by 4 bases and J by 7 bases, 13 bases remained unmatched. Three rounds of nested PCR, following a modified ARM-PCR protocol, produced the TCRbeta library. TCRdb recomputed calls from the multiplex PCR reads with MiXCR, one row per CDR3 protein. The sample lists roughly 48,000 distinct CDR3 sequences; 64% were seen once. Findings and limits, study-wide: Shorter survival was associated with higher TCR diversity in tumors.

This clonotype was sampled from an older woman with non-small cell lung cancer. The sequencing input was distant non-tumor lung tissue. The chain is built from TRBV28 and TRBJ2-1; 7 bases are a match to TRBD2. The CDR3 here is CASSYPLSGGGNEQFF. CDR3 DNA sequence: TGTGCCAGCAGTTACCCACTATCGGGAGGCGGTAATGAGCAGTTCTTC.